This TCR beta chain stems from a study of cytomegalovirus exposure and HLA in healthy donors. General study points: Among TCR beta chains, those listed as cytomegalovirus-associated numbered over 150.

V was pared by 7 bases and J by 3 bases, with 13 bases between. Germline-derived CDR1 and CDR2 are SGHRS and YFSETQ. The CDR3 is 14 amino acids. The PCR employed 60 Vbeta primers together with 13 Jbeta primers. Repertoires were generated with immunoSEQ multiplex PCR, while TCRdb's copy carries only in-frame clones and drops some. The repertoire includes tens of thousands of clones, roughly 61% of them detected once, and approximately 16% sits in the top ten. The sample holds a few counts of this clone. Its specificity is not known. The specimen sequenced was PBMCs. The V and J genes are TRBV5-1 and TRBJ1-4, with D perhaps TRBD1 (6 bases). This TCR derives from a woman aged 40 to 49 in good health and CMV-seropositive. CDR3 sequence reads: CASRGAGANEKLFF. DNA for the CDR3: TGCGCCAGCCGGGGGGCCGGAGCTAATGAAAAACTGTTTTTT.